These 7 T cell receptor beta chains share one sample of origin, sequenced in a study of T-cell reconstitution after alpha-beta-depleted transplantation in children. Findings of the study overall: T-cell counts and diversity were attributed mostly to newly produced T cells one year after transplant.

No antigen has been identified for these receptors. Unique molecular identifiers were incorporated when the TCRbeta library was constructed. Each CDR3 protein gets one entry after TCRdb re-called the PCR reads with MiXCR. This sample yields about 290,000 distinct CDR3 sequences, of which roughly 8.2% are seen a single time; approximately 9% belongs to the top ten. This material consisted of peripheral blood, taken 360 days after TCRalphabeta/CD19-depleted stem cell transplant. The receptors stem from a female patient between 2 and 15 years old who had a stem cell transplant for Fanconi anemia, so the T cells may come from the graft donor.

This clonotype was seen ten or more times. The chain employs TRBV20-1 and TRBJ2-3, with 8 nucleotides matching TRBD1. Per the germline V gene, CDR1 is DFQATT and CDR2 is SNEGSKA (reference sequence). V gave up 2 bases and J gave up 1 base; unmatched junction bases: 5. This CDR3 comprises 15 residues. CDR3 nucleotide sequence: TGCAGTGCTAGACCCAGGGGGCGCGGCACAGATACGCAGTATTTT. It is translated as CSARPRGRGTDTQYF.

This clonotype was detected ten times or more. The genes are TRBV6-4 and TRBJ1-2; no reliable D call. V gave up 2 bases and J gave up 8 bases, with 12 bases separating them. Germline CDR1 and CDR2: MRHNA and SNTAGT. This CDR3 region has 13 residues. CDR3 amino acids: CASSDNSHWGYTF. The CDR3 DNA is TGTGCCAGCAGTGACAACAGCCACTGGGGCTACACCTTC.

This clonotype was observed at least ten times. The rearrangement uses TRBV29-1 and TRBJ2-3, with no clear D. Per the germline V gene, CDR1 is SQVTM and CDR2 is ANQGSEA. The V gene lost 1 base and the J gene lost 4 bases, with 6 bases spanning the gap. The CDR3 spans 12 residues. CDR3 sequence: CSVEAAADTQYF. The CDR3 nucleotides are TGCAGCGTTGAAGCGGCGGCAGATACGCAGTATTTT.

This clonotype appeared many times. The rearrangement joins TRBV20-1 to TRBJ2-3; possible D gene TRBD1, 6 bases. With 3 bases removed from V and 4 bases from J, the gap between germline ends came to 23 bases. The CDR3 is 17 amino acids. The germline gives CDR1 DFQATT, CDR2 SNEGSKA (reference sequence). The CDR3 here is CSASRDLGAKWADTQYF. The CDR3 bases are TGCAGTGCTAGCAGAGATTTGGGGGCCAAATGGGCAGATACGCAGTATTTT.

The rearrangement joins TRBV12-3 or TRBV12-4 to TRBJ1-1, with a possible D match to TRBD1 (5 bases). Between the trimmed V and J ends, which lost 2 bases and 1 base, there was a span of 11 bases. The CDR3 is made up of 15 amino acids. The CDR3 spells CASSLSAGPNTEAFF. Written as DNA, the CDR3 is TGTGCCAGCAGTTTATCGGCAGGGCCGAACACTGAAGCTTTCTTT.

At least ten counts were recorded for this clonotype. The CDR3 sequence: CASSTDRLGYTF. CDR3 nucleotide sequence: TGTGCCAGCAGCACCGACAGGCTCGGCTACACCTTC. The chain joins TRBV28 to TRBJ1-2, with D tentatively TRBD1 (6 bases). Germline CDR1 is MDHEN and CDR2 is SYDVKM. Trimming removed 6 bases at V and 8 bases at J, with 13 bases between. The CDR3 is 12 residues long.

This clonotype was seen a handful of times. The chain employs TRBV7-2 and TRBJ1-1, with 9 bases aligning to TRBD1. Germline V lookup: CDR1 SGHTA, CDR2 FQGNSA. The CDR3 is 15 amino acids. The V and J ends lost 6 bases and 6 bases, in that order; junction bases with no gene match: 11. For the CDR3, the DNA is TGTGCCAGCAGTTCCCAGGGACAGGGAGTGTCTGAAGCTTTCTTT. Translated, it gives CASSSQGQGVSEAFF.